The entry below describes one T cell receptor (beta chain). The target of this receptor is not known. No base quality values were provided; no much bigger clone lies one nucleotide off. For every enrolled patient, mismatch repair deficiency was confirmed by either polymerase chain reaction or immunohistochemistry. Three patients who responded to pembrolizumab therapy underwent TCR sequencing. The phase II trial prospectively evaluated PD-1 blockade with pembrolizumab in advanced mismatch repair-deficient cancers, independent of tissue of origin. Peripheral blood T cell samples were gathered serially, both before PD-1 blockade started and at multiple time points afterward. Blood sampling time points were reported as weeks after the first dose of pembrolizumab. The CDR3 has 15 amino acids, counting the end cysteine and phenylalanine. Here the CDR3 DNA is all that survives: 45 bases in frame from base 1. The trim is 6 bases for V and 1 base for J, with a gap of 16 bases between the germline ends. The germline V gene (reference sequence) provides CDR1 MNHEY and CDR2 SMNVEV.

The data stem from a study of PD-1 blockade in mismatch repair-deficient tumors (TCRdb year 2017). The study in broad terms: Between late 2013 and September 2016, the trial enrolled 86 consecutive patients with about twelve mismatch repair-deficient cancer types, every one of whom had been previously treated and was progressing. Tumor-associated T cell clones were tracked in the peripheral blood of patients responding to PD-1 blockade by deep sequencing of TCR CDR3 regions. Paper-wide results and their limitations: After pembrolizumab, tumor-resident clones, which were often undetectable in blood before treatment, expanded rapidly and then contracted, generally ahead of radiologic responses.

The library relied on the immunoSEQ multiplex PCR assay. TCRdb took this table from immuneACCESS and kept in-frame rearrangements with V and J called. Such tables lack part of the clones; where checked against another copy, unresolved V genes explain under half of the gap, and the rest is unexplained. In this sample the table shows 38,000 or so clones, approximately 81% of which occur a single time. Under 4% of the sample belongs to the ten largest clones. This clonotype originated in an adult with mismatch repair-deficient cancer. Here the chain combines TRBV27 and TRBJ2-7; the D gene is not confidently resolved. Sequenced here: peripheral blood, sampled around 75 weeks after starting pembrolizumab. The DNA sequence is TGTGCCAGCAGGTCCGTGGCAAGGTTTTCCTACGAGCAGTACTTC. The translation is CASRSVARFSYEQYF.